A selection of T cell receptor beta chains follows, all from one sample in a study of shared T cell receptors in the human thymus. Produced via immunoSEQ multiplex PCR; TCRdb's table is partial and in-frame only. Among 720,000 or so clones listed, 80% to 90% were seen once. A further study also used this sample, focusing on human thymus T cells.

The specimen sequenced was thymocytes. The origin of the receptors is a girl under three years old with a congenital heart defect. Each CDR3 is given with its conserved first and last residue. The D gene is left open where the match is weak. Where a row states a size, it is once, few, many or the class of an expanded clone; other rows omit it.

V	size	D	J	DNA	CDR3
TRBV6-5	once	TRBD1	TRBJ2-3	TGTGCCAGCAGAACCGGGACAGGGTCCACAGATACGCAGTATTTT	CASRTGTGSTDTQYF
TRBV18	-	-	TRBJ2-7	TGTGCCAGCTCAAGGAACCCGGGGTCCTCCTACGAGCAGTACTTC	CASSRNPGSSYEQYF
TRBV19	-	TRBD1	TRBJ2-5	TGTGCCAGTAGCCCGAGGGGACAGCAAGAGACCCAGTACTTC	CASSPRGQQETQYF
TRBV5-1	-	TRBD1	TRBJ1-1	TGCGCCAGCAGCTGGGGGACAGGTAACGGAAGGACGGAAGCTTTCTTT	CASSWGTGNGRTEAFF
TRBV28	few	-	TRBJ1-6	TGTGCCAGCAGCTTCTGGGGCAGGGTTAATTCACCCCTCCACTTT	CASSFWGRVNSPLHF
TRBV2	once	TRBD1	TRBJ2-2	TGTGCCAGCAGTTGGGACAGGGGCACCGGGGAGCTGTTTTTT	CASSWDRGTGELFF
TRBV14	-	TRBD1	TRBJ1-2	TGTGCCAGCAGCCAAGATAGGGTACAGGGGCATAACTTC	CASSQDRVQGHNF
TRBV5-3	few	TRBD1	TRBJ1-1	TGTGCCAGAAGCAATTTCAGGGGGCTAAACACTGAAGCTTTCTTT	CARSNFRGLNTEAFF
TRBV5-4	-	TRBD1	TRBJ2-1	TGTGCCAGCAGACATCCCGGGACAGGGTACTTCTTC	CASRHPGTGYFF
TRBV28	-	TRBD1	TRBJ1-3	TGTGCCAGCAGTTGCCGGGACAGGGTCCCCAATTCTGGAAACACCATATATTTT	CASSCRDRVPNSGNTIYF
TRBV28	-	TRBD1	TRBJ1-4	TGTGCCAGCAGTCCGGACAGGGCCCTGACAACTAATGAAAAACTGTTTTTT	CASSPDRALTTNEKLFF
TRBV9	-	-	TRBJ1-3	TGTGCCAGCAGCGCCCCACTTACAGGACCCTCTGGAAACACCATATATTTT	CASSAPLTGPSGNTIYF
TRBV5-6	-	TRBD1	TRBJ2-2	TGTGCCAGCAGCCCCCCGAGGGGGCTGGAAAGCGGGGAGCTGTTTTTT	CASSPPRGLESGELFF
TRBV28	-	TRBD2	TRBJ2-7	TGTGCCAGCAGTTTCCGGCTAGCGGGGGGCCCCAGCTCCTACGAGCAGTACTTC	CASSFRLAGGPSSYEQYF
TRBV14	-	-	TRBJ2-7	TGTGCCAGCAGCCAGGGGGCGAACTACGAGCAGTACTTC	CASSQGANYEQYF
TRBV15	-	TRBD1	TRBJ2-5	TGTGCCACCAGCAGAGCGACAGGGATGGAGTCCCAGTACTTC	CATSRATGMESQYF
TRBV7-9	few	TRBD1	TRBJ1-4	TGTGCCAGCAGCCCCCGGGACAGGGGGCGTCCCGGGACGGAAAAACTGTTTTTT	CASSPRDRGRPGTEKLFF
TRBV28	-	TRBD1	TRBJ1-2	TGTGCCAGCAGTGAACCGGGAGACAGGGGCTATTCGAACTATGGCTACACCTTC	CASSEPGDRGYSNYGYTF
TRBV9	-	TRBD2	TRBJ2-7	TGTGCCAGCAGCCCGACTTTAGCGGGGGGTCTCTACGAGCAGTACTTC	CASSPTLAGGLYEQYF
TRBV11-2	once	TRBD2	TRBJ2-7	TGTGCCAGCAGCTTAGCCTGGGAGGGGCTCTACGAGCAGTACTTC	CASSLAWEGLYEQYF
TRBV5-6	-	-	TRBJ2-1	TGTGCCAGCAGCTTGCAGAGGGGGAGCTACAATGAGCAGTTCTTC	CASSLQRGSYNEQFF
TRBV4-3	-	TRBD2	TRBJ2-2	TGCGCCAGCAGCCAAGCCCCGCTCTGGCGGGGGGGCGCCGGGGAGCTGTTTTTT	CASSQAPLWRGGAGELFF
TRBV6-4	once	-	TRBJ2-1	TGTGCCAGCAGTGCCCGGGCCAGACAGTTCAATGAGCAGTTCTTC	CASSARARQFNEQFF
TRBV5-1	-	TRBD1	TRBJ1-2	TGCGCCAGCAGCTTGGTAGAGGACAGGGTCCGGAACTATGGCTACACCTTC	CASSLVEDRVRNYGYTF
TRBV5-1	-	-	TRBJ2-1	TGCGCCAGCAGCTTGTCAAAAAACGGCTCCTACAATGAGCAGTTCTTC	CASSLSKNGSYNEQFF
TRBV27	once	-	TRBJ1-2	TGTGCCAGCAGTTGCCAGGGTAACTATGGCTACACCTTC	CASSCQGNYGYTF
TRBV28	-	-	TRBJ1-6	TGTGCCAGCAGTTTTTCGCAGGGCTATAATTCACCCCTCCACTTT	CASSFSQGYNSPLHF
TRBV7-9	-	TRBD1	TRBJ2-7	TGTGCCAGCAGCCCACCGAACGGGACAGACGACTACGAGCAGTACTTC	CASSPPNGTDDYEQYF
TRBV5-1	-	-	TRBJ1-3	TGCGCCAGCAGCTTAGGGACACAAAACACCATATATTTT	CASSLGTQNTIYF